The present TCR beta chain was sequenced within a study of blood T cell repertoires in COVID-19. Study context: PBMCs, B-cell-depleted T cells, or T cells were the source of the cDNA or gDNA that made up the material.

The protocol was immunoSEQ multiplex PCR, while the TCRdb copy is restricted to in-frame clones and leaves out a portion. The table lists about 400,000 clones, less than 90% of them singletons. This CDR3 contains 15 residues. The V end lost 4 bases, the J end lost 3 bases, and 15 bases lay between the germline ends. The V gene's germline CDR1 is MNHEY and CDR2 SVGAGI. This clone was counted between two and nine times. This TCR came from an older woman with COVID-19, enrolled during active disease. The source material was peripheral blood. The chain recombines TRBV6-5 with TRBJ1-2, with a possible D match to TRBD1 (5 bases). The CDR3 loop reads CASSSSRRGYYGYTF. The CDR3 DNA sequence: TGTGCCAGCAGTTCCTCCCGTCGGGGGTACTATGGCTACACCTTC.